This record concerns one T cell receptor beta chain sequence. The specificity of this receptor is unknown. Base qualities were left out, and no much larger clone turns up one base away. This entry is derived from a study of T cell changes during pregnancy in multiple sclerosis (dated by TCRdb to about 2019). At the level of the whole study: Changes in the T cell repertoire over the course of pregnancy were examined in this study in women with multiple sclerosis.

The CDR3 covers 18 residues, taking in both the cysteine and the phenylalanine. Here the CDR3 DNA is all that survives: 54 bases in frame from base 1. The germline V gene encodes CDR1 SEHNR and CDR2 FQNEAQ (reference sequence). At the junction V is shortened by 6 bases and J by 4 bases; bases outside the gene matches: 16. The library was generated by the immunoSEQ multiplex PCR assay. TCRdb mirrors the immuneACCESS table, restricted to in-frame sequences. Some clones are absent from its copies; in checked studies, under half trace to an unresolved V gene, and the reason for the others is unknown. The sample table lists roughly 49,000 clones, more than 85% of them with a count of one. The leading ten clones occupy approximately 5.6% of the sample.

Sequenced material: CD8+ T cells from peripheral blood mononuclear cells, taken in the first trimester of pregnancy. This chain is built from TRBV7-9 and TRBJ2-2; TRBD2 agrees with 8 junctional bases. This receptor was taken from a female donor with multiple sclerosis, enrolled in a pregnancy study. The sequence in DNA is TGTGCCAGCAGTCAGGACCGGGCGGAAAGCGGGAGCACCGGGGAGCTGTTTTTT. This is translated as CASSQDRAESGSTGELFF.